A single sample is the source of the 8 T cell receptor beta chains below, sequenced in a study of beta chain features in type 1 diabetes. The investigators reverse transcribed all of the isolated RNA, so they sequenced expressed TCRB transcripts. Produced via immunoSEQ multiplex PCR; TCRdb's table is partial and in-frame only. The sample lists around 250,000 clones, 25% to 30% occurring once. Sequencing input: central memory CD4+ T cells from blood. Receptors were obtained from a man younger than 45 in good health.

The sample holds a few counts of this clone. The CDR3 region has the DNA TGTGCCACCAGCGTCGAGGGGATCGAGCAGTACTTC. This translates into CATSVEGIEQYF. The chain links TRBV15 to TRBJ2-7; tentatively, D is TRBD1 or TRBD2 (5 bases each). V lost 5 bases to trimming and J lost 6 bases, with 11 bases between them. The CDR3 length is 12 residues. Germline V gene data show CDR1 as LNHNV and CDR2 as YYDKDF (reference sequence).

This clone was seen ten or more times. This chain uses TRBV30 with TRBJ1-2; tentative D call: TRBD1 (6 bases). Looked up from germline, CDR1 is GTSNPN and CDR2 is SVGIG (reference sequence). V was cut by 7 bases and J by 6 bases, with 15 bases left in between. CDR3 size: 12 residues. The CDR3 loop is CASTIQGHGYTF. CDR3 coding DNA: TGTGCCTCAACGATTCAGGGGCATGGCTACACCTTC.

This chain links TRBV14 with TRBJ1-1; maybe TRBD1 (5 bases). V lost 0 bases and J lost 0, with 11 bases in between. From germline, CDR1 is SGHDN and CDR2 FVKESK. The CDR3 extends over 16 amino acids. The CDR3: CASSQDKGRVNTEAFF. CDR3 in DNA: TGTGCCAGCAGCCAAGATAAGGGCAGGGTGAACACTGAAGCTTTCTTT.

V gene TRBV2 combines with J gene TRBJ1-6; perhaps TRBD1 as D (6 bases). This CDR3 comprises 15 residues. V was clipped by 3 bases and J by 7 bases, with 13 bases between them. Per the germline V gene, CDR1 is SNHLY and CDR2 is FYNNEI. The CDR3, as DNA: TGTGCCAGCAGTGACGTGACAGGACGCAATTCACCCCTCCACTTT. This encodes CASSDVTGRNSPLHF.

In its sample, this clone was seen many times. This sequence joins TRBV7-7 and TRBJ2-3; D gene uncertain. The V gene lost 1 base and the J gene lost 3 bases, with 11 bases spanning the gap. This CDR3 spans 15 amino acids. Germline CDR1 reads SSHAT; CDR2 reads FNYEAQ (reference sequence). CDR3 amino acids: CASSLGTSRTDTQYF. CDR3 nucleotides: TGTGCCAGCAGCTTAGGTACCAGCCGGACAGATACGCAGTATTTT.

This clone was counted between two and nine times. Other DNA sequences in this sample translate to the same CDR3. The CDR3 region is CAWSEGGNQPQHF. For the CDR3, the DNA is TGTGCCTGGAGTGAAGGGGGCAATCAGCCCCAGCATTTT. The chain combines TRBV30 with TRBJ1-5; D may be TRBD1 (5 bases). The CDR3 totals 13 residues. Trimming pared 1 base from V and 2 bases from J, leaving 6 bases between. CDR1 and CDR2 (germline): GTSNPN, SVGIG (reference sequence).

The chain uses TRBV7-2 and TRBJ2-3; D gene unclear. V lost 5 bases, J lost 0 bases, and 12 bases lay in between. This CDR3 has 15 amino acids. The germline V gene has CDR1 SGHTA and CDR2 FQGNSA. The CDR3 DNA is TGTGCCAGCAGCCCCTACTGGGTTAGCACAGATACGCAGTATTTT. Residues: CASSPYWVSTDTQYF.

The J gene is TRBJ2-5, the V gene TRBV25-1; weak D call: TRBD1 (6 bases). The V and J ends lost 2 bases and 0 bases respectively, with 10 bases between them. CDR1 and CDR2 from the germline V gene are MGHDK and SYGVNS. The CDR3 is made up of 15 amino acids. CDR3 bases: TGTGCCAGCAGTGAAGGCAGGGGTTACCAAGAGACCCAGTACTTC. Translating it yields CASSEGRGYQETQYF. Using reference TRBV25-1 and TRBJ2-5 for the parts outside the CDR3, the full variable domain is EADIYQTPRYLVIGTGKKITLECSQTMGHDKMYWYQQDPGMELHLIHYSYGVNSTEKGDLSSESTVSRIRTEHFPLTLESARPSHTSQYLCASSEGRGYQETQYFGPGTRLLVL.